Listed here are 6 T cell receptor beta chains from one sample, sequenced in a study of technical replicates of blood from several donors (dated by TCRdb to about 2017). Library creation used the immunoSEQ multiplex PCR assay. This immuneACCESS table, as held by TCRdb, lists in-frame sequences with V and J called but not all clones. Of the missing ones, under half trace to an unresolved V gene in checked studies; the others have no known cause. This sample is represented by about 98,000 clones; approximately 94% of them were singletons. The top ten hold less than 0.25% of the sample. Sequenced: T cells isolated from PBMCs. All receptors derive from a human donor in good health.

J is TRBJ2-7 and V is TRBV4-1; D perhaps matches TRBD2 (6 bases). Trimming took 1 base from V and 6 from J, leaving 13 bases between them. Looked up from germline, CDR1 is MGHRA and CDR2 is YSYEKL. This CDR3 has 14 amino acids. In DNA form, the CDR3 reads TGCGCCAGCAGCCAAGGGGGGGTGCGTAGCGAGCAGTACTTC. It yields the protein CASSQGGVRSEQYF.

The rearrangement uses TRBV6-1 and TRBJ2-5; 11 bases line up with TRBD2. This CDR3 is built from 19 residues. With V trimmed by 0 bases and J by 5 bases, 14 bases remained unmatched. CDR1 is MNHNS, CDR2 SASEGT, per germline. The CDR3 DNA reads TGTGCCAGCAGTGAAGCCCCTGTTTTACTAGCGGGGGCTCGGGAGACCCAGTACTTC. This codes for CASSEAPVLLAGARETQYF.

This chain joins TRBV19 and TRBJ2-3, with D possibly being TRBD2 (6 bases). V lost 3 bases to trimming and J lost 7 bases, with 17 bases between them. Germline CDR1 LNHDA, CDR2 SQIVND (reference sequence). The CDR3 extends over 15 amino acids. DNA of the CDR3: TGTGCCAGTAGTATTTGGCAGGGAGGTCCCAATACGCAGTATTTT. It translates to CASSIWQGGPNTQYF.

The chain joins TRBV19 to TRBJ1-3; no reliable D call. CDR3 length: 16 amino acids. V dropped 4 bases and J dropped 4 bases, with 17 bases sitting between them. Germline V lookup: CDR1 LNHDA, CDR2 SQIVND (reference sequence). The CDR3 DNA is TGTGCCAGTAGTACTTCCCCGGGTCTCGGGGGAAACACCATATATTTT. It encodes CASSTSPGLGGNTIYF.

This chain joins TRBV2 and TRBJ2-3; 12 nucleotides match TRBD2. Germline V CDR1 and CDR2: SNHLY, FYNNEI. The ends lost 11 bases at V and 1 base at J; junction bases unmatched: 7. This CDR3 is 15 amino acids long. The CDR3 region is CAGEASGRGTDTQYF. CDR3 coding DNA: TGTGCCGGAGAGGCTAGCGGGAGGGGCACAGATACGCAGTATTTT.

The rearrangement joins TRBV28 to TRBJ1-1; maybe TRBD1 (5 bases). The ends were cut back, 8 bases at V and 4 bases at J, with 17 bases in the middle. This CDR3 contains 14 residues. Looked up from germline, CDR1 is MDHEN and CDR2 is SYDVKM. The chain's CDR3 is CASHQGVKTTEAFF. Here the CDR3 DNA reads TGTGCCAGCCACCAGGGTGTGAAAACCACTGAAGCTTTCTTT.